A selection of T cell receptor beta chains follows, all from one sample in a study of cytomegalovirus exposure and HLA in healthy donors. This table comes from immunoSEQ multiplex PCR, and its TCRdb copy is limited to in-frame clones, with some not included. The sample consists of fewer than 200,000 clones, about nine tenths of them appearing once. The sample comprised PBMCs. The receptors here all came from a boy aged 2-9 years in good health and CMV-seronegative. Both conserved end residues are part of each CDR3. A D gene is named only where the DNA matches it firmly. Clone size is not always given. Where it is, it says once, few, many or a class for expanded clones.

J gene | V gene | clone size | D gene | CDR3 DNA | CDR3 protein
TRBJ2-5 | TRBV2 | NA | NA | TGTGCCAGCAAGCCGGAAGAGACCCAGTACTTC | CASKPEETQYF
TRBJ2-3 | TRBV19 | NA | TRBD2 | TGTGCCAGTAGTGTGGGAGCGGGAGTCACAGATACGCAGTATTTT | CASSVGAGVTDTQYF
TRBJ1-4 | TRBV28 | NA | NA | TGTGCCAGCAGTTTAGTCCCAGGAGGTTCCGGTGAAAAACTGTTTTTT | CASSLVPGGSGEKLFF
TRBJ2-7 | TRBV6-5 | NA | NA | TGTGCCAGCAGTTACTCGACATTTACCTCCTACGAGCAGTACTTC | CASSYSTFTSYEQYF
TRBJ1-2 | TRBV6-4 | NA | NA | TGTGCCAGCAGTGGGGGGACGGGAGGGGGCTACACCTTC | CASSGGTGGGYTF
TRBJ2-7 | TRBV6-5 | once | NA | TGTGCCATCAGTGAAACAGGAACCGAGCAGTACTTC | CAISETGTEQYF
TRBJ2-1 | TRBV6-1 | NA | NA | TGTGCTTCTAACCCCGCGGGGCTAGCGAATGAGCAGTTCTTC | CASNPAGLANEQFF
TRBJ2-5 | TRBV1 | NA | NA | TGCACCAGCAGCCAAGATGGTGCACGGGTACGTCAAGAGACCCAGTACTTC | CTSSQDGARVRQETQYF
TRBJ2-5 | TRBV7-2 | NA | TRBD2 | TGTGCCAGCAGCCTCTATGTAACGGGGGGGGAAGAGACCCAGTACTTC | CASSLYVTGGEETQYF
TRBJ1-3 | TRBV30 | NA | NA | TGTGCCTGGAGCTTTAGTTCTGGAAACACCATATATTTT | CAWSFSSGNTIYF
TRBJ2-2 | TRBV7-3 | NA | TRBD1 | TGTGCCAGCAGCCCGCTAGGGACAGGGGTCGGCGGGGAGCTGTTTTTT | CASSPLGTGVGGELFF
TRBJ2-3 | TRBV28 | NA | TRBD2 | TGTGCCAGCACCCCCTCCGGGACCCCGGGGGGAGATACGCAGTATTTT | CASTPSGTPGGDTQYF
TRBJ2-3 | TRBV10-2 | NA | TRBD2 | TGCGCCAGCAGTCCGGGACTAGGGGGGCTGAATACGCAGTATTTT | CASSPGLGGLNTQYF
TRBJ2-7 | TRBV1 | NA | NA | TGCACCAGCCTCGGGGAGGGAGACCAGTTTTCCGAGCAGTACTTC | CTSLGEGDQFSEQYF
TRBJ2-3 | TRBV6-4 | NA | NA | TGTGCCAGCAGTAAAGAAGGCAGCTCGGGAGATACGCAGTATTTT | CASSKEGSSGDTQYF
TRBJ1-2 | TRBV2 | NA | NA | TGTGCCAGCAGTGGGGTCGGGGATACCTATGGCTACACCTTC | CASSGVGDTYGYTF
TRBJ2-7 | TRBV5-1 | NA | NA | TGCGCCAGCAGCTTGGATTACTACGAGCAGTACTTC | CASSLDYYEQYF
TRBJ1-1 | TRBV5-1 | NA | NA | TGCGCCAGCAGCTTGGCCCAGGGTCGATCCGAAGCTTTCTTT | CASSLAQGRSEAFF
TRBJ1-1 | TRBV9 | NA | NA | TGTGCCAGCAGCGGCCTAAACACTGAAGCTTTCTTT | CASSGLNTEAFF
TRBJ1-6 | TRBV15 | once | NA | TGTGCCACCAGCAGACAGGAGGGGAATTCACCCCTCCACTTT | CATSRQEGNSPLHF
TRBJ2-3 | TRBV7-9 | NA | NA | TGTGCCAGCAGCTCTCTAGCATCGGTAAATACGCAGTATTTT | CASSSLASVNTQYF
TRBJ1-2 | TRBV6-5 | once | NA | TGTGCCAGCAGCCGAACAGGGTATGGCTACACCTTC | CASSRTGYGYTF
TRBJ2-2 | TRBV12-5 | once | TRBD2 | TGTGCTAGTGGTTTGGCGAGGGCGGGACTAGCGGCCCTATCGGGGGAGCTGTTTTTT | CASGLARAGLAALSGELFF
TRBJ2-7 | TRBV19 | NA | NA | TGTGCCAGTAACGCGGGACGCCAATACGAGCAGTACTTC | CASNAGRQYEQYF
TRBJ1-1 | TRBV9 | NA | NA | TGTGCCAGCAGCCGAGGGTGGTCGAACACTGAAGCTTTCTTT | CASSRGWSNTEAFF
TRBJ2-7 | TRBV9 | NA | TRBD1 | TGTGCCAGCAGCGGCCGGGACAGGCCATCCTACGAGCAGTACTTC | CASSGRDRPSYEQYF
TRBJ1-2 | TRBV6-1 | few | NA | TGTGCCAGCGGCGCCGGGACAACTAACTATGGCTACACCTTC | CASGAGTTNYGYTF
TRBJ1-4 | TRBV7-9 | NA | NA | TGTGCCAGCAGCTACCGGACAGCGACGGGGGGATCTACTAATGAAAAACTGTTTTTT | CASSYRTATGGSTNEKLFF
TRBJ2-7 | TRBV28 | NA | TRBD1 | TGTGCCAGCAGTACCCACCGTGGGACAGGGGTAGGCGAGCAGTACTTC | CASSTHRGTGVGEQYF
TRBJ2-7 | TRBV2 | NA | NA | TGTGCCAGCAGCAACTACGAGCAGTACTTC | CASSNYEQYF
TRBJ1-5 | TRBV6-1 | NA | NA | TGTGCCAGCAGTGAAGGGCGGAGGGGTGGCATCAATCAGCCCCAGCATTTT | CASSEGRRGGINQPQHF